Only one count was recorded for the clone carrying this TCR beta chain. The data derive from a study of OX40 agonist ivuxolimab in advanced cancers. Trimming removed 1 base from V and 7 bases from J, with 15 bases in between. CDR3 size: 14 residues. CDR1 is SGHKS, CDR2 YYEKEE, per germline (reference sequence). Profiling relied on immunoSEQ multiplex PCR, and the TCRdb table lists in-frame clones only, not all of them. Here the sample spans 90,000 or so clones, just under 90% being singletons. The source material was CD4+ or CD8+ T cells sorted from blood, sampled in a trial of the OX40 agonist ivuxolimab. The sequence derives from an adult with an advanced solid tumor such as melanoma, head and neck, liver or kidney cancer. The V gene is TRBV5-5, the J gene TRBJ2-7; tentatively, D is TRBD2 (5 bases). CDR3 DNA: TGTGCCAGCAGCTTGTTTCGGACTGAGGAGGAGCAGTACTTC. This translates into CASSLFRTEEEQYF.